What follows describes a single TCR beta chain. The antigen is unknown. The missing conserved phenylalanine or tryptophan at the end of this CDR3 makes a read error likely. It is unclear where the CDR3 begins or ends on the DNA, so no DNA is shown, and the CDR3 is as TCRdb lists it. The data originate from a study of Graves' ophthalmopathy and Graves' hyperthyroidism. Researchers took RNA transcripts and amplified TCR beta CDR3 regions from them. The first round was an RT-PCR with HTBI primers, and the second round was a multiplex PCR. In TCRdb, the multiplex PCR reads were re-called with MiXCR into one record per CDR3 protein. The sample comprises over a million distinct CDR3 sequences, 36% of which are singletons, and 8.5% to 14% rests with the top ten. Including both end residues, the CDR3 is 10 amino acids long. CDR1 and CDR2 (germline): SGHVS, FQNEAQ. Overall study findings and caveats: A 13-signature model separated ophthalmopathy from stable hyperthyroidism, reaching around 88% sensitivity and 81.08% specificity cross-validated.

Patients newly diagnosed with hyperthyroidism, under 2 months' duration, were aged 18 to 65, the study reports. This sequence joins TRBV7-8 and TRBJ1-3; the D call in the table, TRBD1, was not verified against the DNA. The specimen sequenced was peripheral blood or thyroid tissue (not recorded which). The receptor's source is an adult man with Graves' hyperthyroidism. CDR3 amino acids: CASSLESGGS.